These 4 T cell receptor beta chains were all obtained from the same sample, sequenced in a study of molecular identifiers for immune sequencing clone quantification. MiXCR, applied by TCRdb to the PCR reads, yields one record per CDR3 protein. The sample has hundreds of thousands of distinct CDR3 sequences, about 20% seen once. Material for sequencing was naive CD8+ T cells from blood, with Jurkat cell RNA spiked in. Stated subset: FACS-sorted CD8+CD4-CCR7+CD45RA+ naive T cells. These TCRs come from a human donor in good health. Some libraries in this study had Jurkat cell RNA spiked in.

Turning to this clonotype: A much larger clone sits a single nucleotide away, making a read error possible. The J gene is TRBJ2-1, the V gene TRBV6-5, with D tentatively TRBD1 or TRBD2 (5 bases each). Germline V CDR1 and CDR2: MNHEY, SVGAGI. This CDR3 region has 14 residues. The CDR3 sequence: CVSSYSSWGYEQFF. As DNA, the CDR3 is TGTGTCAGCAGTTACTCGAGTTGGGGGTATGAGCAGTTCTTC.

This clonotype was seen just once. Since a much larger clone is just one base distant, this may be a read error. As DNA, the CDR3 is TGTGCCAGCAGCGTAGAGGGCGGGACGAACACCGGGGAGCTGGTTTTT. Its translation is CASSVEGGTNTGELVF. The J gene is TRBJ2-2, the V gene TRBV9; a possible D gene is TRBD2 (6 bases). The CDR3 runs to 16 residues. The germline V gene encodes CDR1 SGDLS and CDR2 YYNGEE.

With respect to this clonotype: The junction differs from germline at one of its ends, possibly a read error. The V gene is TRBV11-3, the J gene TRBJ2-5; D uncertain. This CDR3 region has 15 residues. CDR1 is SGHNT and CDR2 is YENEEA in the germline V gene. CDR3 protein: CASSSGYTEQETQCF. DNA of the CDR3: TGTGCCAGCAGCTCCGGGTACACGGAACAAGAGACCCAGTGCTTC.

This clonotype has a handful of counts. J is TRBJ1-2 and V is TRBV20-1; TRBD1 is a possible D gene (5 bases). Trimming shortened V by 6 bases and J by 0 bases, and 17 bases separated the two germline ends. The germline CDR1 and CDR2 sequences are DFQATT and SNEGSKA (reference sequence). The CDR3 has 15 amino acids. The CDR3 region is CSARDLAISNYGYTF. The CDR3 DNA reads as TGCAGTGCCAGGGACCTGGCGATATCTAACTATGGCTACACCTTC.